This entry features one TCR beta chain sequence. Its antigen is not identified. These data come from a study of cytomegalovirus exposure and HLA in healthy donors. The study's findings and limits: Productive status was seen about 87% or about 30% of the time for most TCR beta V segments in an earlier analysis.

PCR used 60 Vbeta primers and 13 Jbeta primers. The repertoire was sequenced with immunoSEQ multiplex PCR; TCRdb's copy has only in-frame clones and lacks some. The repertoire includes about 220,000 clones, about 80% of them detected once, and 0.55% to 0.75% sits in the top ten. This sequence originates from a man between 18 and 29 years old in good health and CMV-seronegative. Sequencing used PBMCs.

The CDR3 is CASSPRTGENTEAFF. The DNA of the CDR3 is TGTGCCAGCTCACCACGTACAGGGGAAAACACTGAAGCTTTCTTT. This rearrangement joins TRBV18 to TRBJ1-1; 7 bases match TRBD1. Germline CDR1 reads KGHSH; CDR2 reads LQKENI. V was clipped by 1 base and J by 2 bases; unmatched bases: 4. This CDR3 has 15 residues.